One and the same sample provided the 23 T cell receptor beta chains below, sequenced in a study of vaccination and CD4 T cells after COVID-19. Antigens of these TCRs are unknown. Sequence data for DNA of cultured CD4+ T cells were generated by the Oncomine TCR Beta short-read assay. TCRdb analysed the PCR reads with MiXCR anew, one entry per CDR3 protein. Here the sample spans about 19,000 distinct CDR3 sequences, 31% being singletons. As for treatment: approximately 9-day PBMC culture with coronavirus spike peptide pools or control peptides (ViraFEST assay). The material sequenced was cultured CD4+ T cells from blood. The origin of the receptors is a human donor with COVID-19.

In its sample, this clonotype was seen a few times. The V gene is TRBV7-2, the J gene TRBJ2-3, with 8 bases identical to TRBD2. This CDR3 contains 16 residues. V lost 5 bases and J lost 1; bases outside the gene matches: 8. Germline assignment: CDR1 SGHTA and CDR2 FQGNSA. The CDR3 DNA reads as TGTGCCAGCAGCAGTAGCGGGGCTTCCCGCACAGATACGCAGTATTTT. It encodes CASSSSGASRTDTQYF. The whole variable domain, filled in from reference TRBV7-2 and TRBJ2-3, reads GAGVSQSPSNKVTEKGKDVELRCDPISGHTALYWYRQSLGQGLEFLIYFQGNSAPDKSGLPSDRFSAERTGGSVSTLTIQRTQQEDSAVYLCASSSSGASRTDTQYFGPGTRLTVL.

The V and J genes are TRBV11-2 and TRBJ1-1; D call uncertain. Germline V gene lookup returns CDR1 SGHAT and CDR2 FQNNGV. The CDR3 contains 13 residues. Deletions cut 4 bases from V and 4 bases from J, with 10 bases between. CDR3 nucleotides: TGTGCCAGCAGCTCGGAGGGAGGCACTGAAGCTTTCTTT. Translation gives CASSSEGGTEAFF.

The chain carries TRBV18 and TRBJ2-1; 7 bases align to TRBD1. The CDR3 length is 14 residues. From germline, CDR1 is KGHSH and CDR2 LQKENI. The V gene end was trimmed by 3 bases and the J gene end by 7 bases; junction bases not matched to a gene: 6. CDR3 loop: CASSPGTVSNEQFF. CDR3 sequence (DNA): TGTGCCAGCTCACCCGGGACAGTAAGTAATGAGCAGTTCTTC.

This clonotype has a handful of counts. The chain employs TRBV20-1 and TRBJ1-1; tentative D call: TRBD1 (5 bases). The CDR3 runs 14 residues. Germline V gene lookup returns CDR1 DFQATT and CDR2 SNEGSKA (reference sequence). V lost 4 bases, J lost 5 bases, and 17 bases lay in between. In nucleotides, the CDR3 is TGCAGTGCTACGACTTGGGGGGTTTGGACTGAAGCTTTCTTT. Its translation: CSATTWGVWTEAFF.

This clonotype has just a few counts. V and J are TRBV19 and TRBJ1-2; maybe TRBD1 (5 bases). V lost 4 bases and J lost 7, with 22 bases in between. This CDR3 is built from 16 residues. Germline CDR1 LNHDA, CDR2 SQIVND (reference sequence). The CDR3 sequence: CASSTSPTAIRGGYTF. CDR3 nucleotides: TGTGCCAGTAGTACCTCCCCGACAGCCATAAGGGGTGGCTACACCTTC.

The CDR3 region is CASSLAHRDYGYTF. As DNA, the CDR3 is TGTGCCAGCAGCTTAGCGCACAGGGACTATGGCTACACCTTC. The V call is TRBV7-8, the J call TRBJ1-2, with D perhaps matching TRBD1 (6 bases). The V end lost 0 bases, the J end lost 3 bases, and 8 bases lay between the germline ends. Germline lookup yields CDR1 SGHVS and CDR2 FQNEAQ. The CDR3 totals 14 residues.

The chain links TRBV11-3 to TRBJ1-2; D uncertain. The germline V gene encodes CDR1 SGHNT and CDR2 YENEEA. The germline V and J ends were trimmed by 4 bases and 6 bases, with 12 bases remaining between them. CDR3 size: 13 residues. CDR3 protein: CASSYSLRDGYTF. CDR3 sequence (DNA): TGTGCCAGCAGCTACTCTCTGAGGGATGGCTACACCTTC.

This clonotype occurred a few times. The V gene is TRBV6-1, the J gene TRBJ2-2; no clear D gene. Trimming shortened V by 3 bases and J by 4 bases, and 9 bases separated the two germline ends. The CDR3 loop spans 14 amino acids. Germline V gene lookup returns CDR1 MNHNS and CDR2 SASEGT. This chain's CDR3 is CASSDNTVTGELFF. CDR3 DNA: TGTGCCAGCAGTGATAATACTGTCACCGGGGAGCTGTTTTTT.

The CDR3 loop reads CASSPREGQTFF. The CDR3 coding sequence is TGTGCCAGTAGTCCTCGAGAAGGACAGACTTTCTTT. The chain combines TRBV19 with TRBJ1-1, with a possible D match to TRBD1 (6 bases). This CDR3 has 12 amino acids. Germline V lookup: CDR1 LNHDA, CDR2 SQIVND (reference sequence). Trimming left V 5 bases short and J 12 bases short, with 16 bases between.

This chain joins TRBV6-5 and TRBJ2-7, with D possibly being TRBD1 or TRBD2 (5 bases each). The CDR3 has 14 amino acids. Between the trimmed V and J ends, which lost 0 bases and 5 bases, there was a span of 11 bases. Germline V gene lookup returns CDR1 MNHEY and CDR2 SVGAGI. This CDR3 is CASSYSGTLNEQYF. CDR3 in DNA: TGTGCCAGCAGTTACTCGGGGACCCTGAACGAGCAGTACTTC.

This chain joins TRBV20-1 and TRBJ2-1; D perhaps matches TRBD2 (6 bases). CDR1 DFQATT and CDR2 SNEGSKA come from the germline V gene (reference sequence). The CDR3 extends over 16 amino acids. CDR3 DNA sequence: TGCACCGCCGAGGGGAGGAACACACGCTCCTACAATGAGCAGTTCTTC. Translation: CTAEGRNTRSYNEQFF.

The chain's CDR3 is CATKAGGANVLTF. The CDR3 DNA sequence: TGTGCCACCAAAGCGGGTGGGGCCAACGTCCTGACTTTC. The chain carries TRBV27 and TRBJ2-6; D perhaps matches TRBD2 (6 bases). Germline-derived CDR1 and CDR2 are MNHEY and SMNVEV (reference sequence). The CDR3 sequence is 13 residues long. Trimming shortened V by 10 bases and J by 3 bases, and 10 bases separated the two germline ends.

The chain carries TRBV15 and TRBJ1-5; D ambiguous. Per the germline V gene, CDR1 is LNHNV and CDR2 is YYDKDF (reference sequence). The V end was cut by 0 bases, the J end by 5 bases, with 5 bases between. This CDR3 contains 13 residues. The CDR3 protein is CATSRDEDQPQHF. The CDR3 DNA reads as TGTGCCACCAGCAGAGACGAAGATCAGCCCCAGCATTTT.

There are a few counts of this clonotype. CDR3 in amino acids: CASTLRGTSNTEAFF. DNA of the CDR3: TGTGCCAGCACCCTTCGGGGGACGAGTAACACTGAAGCTTTCTTT. This chain joins TRBV7-2 and TRBJ1-1; D is perhaps TRBD1 (5 bases). The CDR3 totals 15 residues. The germline V gene encodes CDR1 SGHTA and CDR2 FQGNSA. V dropped 7 bases and J dropped 2 bases, with 17 bases sitting between them.

This chain uses TRBV25-1 with TRBJ2-3; no clear D. Trimming pared 6 bases from V and 4 bases from J, leaving 11 bases between. CDR3 size: 13 residues. Germline assignment: CDR1 MGHDK and CDR2 SYGVNS. The CDR3 DNA sequence: TGTGCCAGCAGGTTTCCAGGCGCAGATACGCAGTATTTT. Amino acid sequence: CASRFPGADTQYF.

In this sample, this clonotype turned up a few times. The gene calls are TRBV5-1 and TRBJ2-7, with no clear D. Trimming shortened V by 3 bases and J by 2 bases, and 12 bases separated the two germline ends. The CDR3 extends over 14 amino acids. Germline V gene data show CDR1 as SGHRS and CDR2 as YFSETQ. CDR3 in DNA: TGCGCCAGCAGCTCTGGCTCCGGAACCTACGAGCAGTACTTC. Encoded protein: CASSSGSGTYEQYF.

This clonotype was seen more than once but under ten times. The chain has TRBV15 and TRBJ1-2; 9 bases are a match to TRBD1. Trimming removed 6 bases from V and 5 bases from J; junction bases left unmatched: 7. The germline V gene has CDR1 LNHNV and CDR2 YYDKDF (reference sequence). The CDR3 is made up of 14 amino acids. The CDR3 is CATRGGDREYGYTF. CDR3 DNA sequence: TGTGCCACCAGGGGTGGGGACAGGGAATATGGCTACACCTTC.

V and J are TRBV27 and TRBJ1-6; D may be TRBD1 (5 bases). In germline, CDR1 is MNHEY, CDR2 SMNVEV (reference sequence). The CDR3 loop spans 13 amino acids. The V gene lost 7 bases and the J gene lost 10 bases, with 14 bases spanning the gap. The CDR3 DNA is TGTGCCAGCACCGGGCCGCGGGGCTCACCCCTCCACTTT. Protein product: CASTGPRGSPLHF.

A few counts support this clonotype. The chain has TRBV11-3 and TRBJ1-3, with D unclear. The length of the CDR3 is 16 residues. V lost 0 bases to trimming and J lost 4 bases, with 13 bases between them. The germline CDR1 and CDR2 sequences are SGHNT and YENEEA. CDR3 amino acids: CASSLDPPSTGNTIYF. In nucleotides, the CDR3 is TGTGCCAGCAGCTTAGATCCCCCTTCGACGGGAAACACCATATATTTT.

This clonotype was counted between two and nine times. Germline is not matched at one junction end, which may reflect a read error. The chain has TRBV7-2 and TRBJ2-7; 9 positions match TRBD2. Germline loops: CDR1 SGHTA, CDR2 FQGNSA. The CDR3 spans 14 residues. As DNA, the CDR3 is TGTGCCAGCAGATTAGCGGGGGAGGCCTACGAGCAGTACTTC. This gives the protein CASRLAGEAYEQYF.

This clonotype was found a few times. V and J are TRBV27 and TRBJ1-1, with TRBD1 matching 7 bases. There are 17 residues in the CDR3. Per germline, CDR1 MNHEY and CDR2 SMNVEV (reference sequence). V shed 5 bases, J shed 2 bases, and the junction held 14 bases outside the gene matches. The CDR3 sequence: CASSIPGRGKGNTEAFF. The CDR3 DNA is TGTGCCAGCAGTATCCCGGGCAGGGGGAAAGGTAACACTGAAGCTTTCTTT.

Only one count was recorded for this clonotype. The chain couples TRBV6-2 or TRBV6-3 to TRBJ2-3; TRBD2 agrees at 8 bases. This CDR3 comprises 15 residues. CDR1 MNHEY and CDR2 SVGEGT come from the germline V gene. V lost 7 bases and J lost 4; bases outside the gene matches: 10. CDR3 in amino acids: CASKYGRAGADTQYF. The DNA for the CDR3 is TGTGCCAGCAAATACGGGCGAGCGGGGGCAGATACGCAGTATTTT.

This clonotype appeared a few times. The chain combines TRBV7-2 with TRBJ2-5; 9 bases agree with TRBD2. V lost 7 bases and J lost 3; bases outside the gene matches: 12. This CDR3 contains 16 residues. CDR1 is SGHTA, CDR2 FQGNSA, per germline. The CDR3 protein is CASNRDELAGKETQYF. CDR3 nucleotides: TGTGCCAGCAACCGAGATGAGCTAGCGGGGAAAGAGACCCAGTACTTC.